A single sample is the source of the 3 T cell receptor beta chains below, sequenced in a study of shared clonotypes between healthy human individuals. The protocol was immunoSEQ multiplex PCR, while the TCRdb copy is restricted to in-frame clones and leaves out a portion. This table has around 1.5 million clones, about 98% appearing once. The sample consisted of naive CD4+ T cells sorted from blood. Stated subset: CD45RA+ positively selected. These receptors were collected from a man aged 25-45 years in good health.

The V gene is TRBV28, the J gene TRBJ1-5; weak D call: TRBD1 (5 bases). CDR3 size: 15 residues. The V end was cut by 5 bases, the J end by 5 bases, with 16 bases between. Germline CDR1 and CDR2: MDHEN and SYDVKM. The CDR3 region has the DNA TGTGCCAGCAGTCCCGGGACCCTTAGGGATCAGCCCCAGCATTTT. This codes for CASSPGTLRDQPQHF.

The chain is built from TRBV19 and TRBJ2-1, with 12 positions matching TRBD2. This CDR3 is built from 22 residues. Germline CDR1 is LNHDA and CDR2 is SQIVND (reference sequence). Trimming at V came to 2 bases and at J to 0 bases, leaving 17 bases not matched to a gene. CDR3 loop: CASSIIGLAGTWGGSSYNEQFF. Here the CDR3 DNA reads TGTGCCAGTAGTATAATAGGACTAGCGGGAACATGGGGGGGAAGCTCCTACAATGAGCAGTTCTTC.

The CDR3 DNA is TGTGCCAGCAGCTTTTTTGGAGAGACCCAGTACTTC. Encoded protein: CASSFFGETQYF. This chain joins TRBV11-2 and TRBJ2-5; D is undetermined. The CDR3 totals 12 residues. The V gene lost 3 bases and the J gene lost 4 bases, with 6 bases spanning the gap. CDR1 SGHAT and CDR2 FQNNGV come from the germline V gene.